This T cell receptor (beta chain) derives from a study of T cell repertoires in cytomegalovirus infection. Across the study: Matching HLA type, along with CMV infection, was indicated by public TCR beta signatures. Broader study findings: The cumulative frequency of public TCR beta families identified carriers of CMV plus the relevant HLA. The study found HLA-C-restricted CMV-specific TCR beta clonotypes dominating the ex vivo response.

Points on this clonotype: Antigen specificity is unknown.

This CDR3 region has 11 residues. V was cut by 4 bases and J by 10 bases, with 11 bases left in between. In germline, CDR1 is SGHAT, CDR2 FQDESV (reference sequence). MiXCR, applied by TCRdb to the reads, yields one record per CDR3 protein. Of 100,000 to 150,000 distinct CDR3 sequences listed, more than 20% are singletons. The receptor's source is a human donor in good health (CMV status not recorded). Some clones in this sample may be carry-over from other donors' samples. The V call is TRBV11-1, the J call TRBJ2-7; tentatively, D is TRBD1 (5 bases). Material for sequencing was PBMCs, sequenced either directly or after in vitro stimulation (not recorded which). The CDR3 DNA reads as TGTGCCAGCAGCTACCAGGGTAGACAGTACTTC. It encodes CASSYQGRQYF.